The clone carrying this TCR beta chain was seen a handful of times. This sample is part of a study of shared T cell receptors in the human thymus. This table comes from immunoSEQ multiplex PCR, and its TCRdb copy is limited to in-frame clones, with some not included. The table lists hundreds of thousands of clones, approximately 89% of them singletons. CDR1 is SNHLY and CDR2 is FYNNEI in the germline V gene. V dropped 6 bases and J dropped 6 bases, with 12 bases sitting between them. The CDR3 spans 13 residues. The same specimen was also included in a second study, on human thymus T cells. According to that study: Healthy Finnish infants having corrective surgery for congenital heart defects served as donors. Thymic samples were excised during corrective heart operations. Gene usage (both V and J) appeared biased in thymic and blood repertoires. There were highly overlapping thymic repertoires among unrelated individuals, as related research reported.

Material: thymocytes. This receptor was identified in a boy in the first two years of life with a congenital heart defect. V gene TRBV2 combines with J gene TRBJ1-5, with a weak D call TRBD1 (6 bases). The CDR3: CASRGGGGQPQHF. CDR3 DNA: TGTGCCAGCAGGGGGGGAGGGGGTCAGCCCCAGCATTTT.